The 4 T cell receptor beta chains reported below all come from one sample, sequenced in a study of blood T cell repertoires in COVID-19. Here immunoSEQ multiplex PCR was the method, and the copy in TCRdb shows in-frame clones only, minus some. The data contain about 240,000 clones, approximately 86% of them singletons. The sample taken for sequencing was peripheral blood. These receptors originate from a human donor in a cohort sampled during active COVID-19.

V is TRBV19 and J is TRBJ1-5, with 9 bases that match TRBD1. Germline-derived CDR1 and CDR2 are LNHDA and SQIVND (reference sequence). J lost 8 bases, V lost 7 bases, and 12 bases had no gene match. The CDR3 has 15 amino acids. CDR3 nucleotide sequence: TGTGCCAGTACCCGTCCGGGACAGGGAACGGAGCCCCAGCATTTT. Amino acid sequence: CASTRPGQGTEPQHF.

The chain's CDR3 is CASSRPGGNGANVLTF. The CDR3, as DNA: TGTGCCAGTAGTCGACCCGGGGGAAATGGGGCCAACGTCCTGACTTTC. The rearrangement uses TRBV19 and TRBJ2-6; TRBD2 might be the D (6 bases). Germline assignment: CDR1 LNHDA and CDR2 SQIVND (reference sequence). Trimming took off 5 bases at V and 3 bases at J, with 14 bases between the two ends. This CDR3 comprises 16 residues.

CDR3 sequence: CASSHWAGDAYEQYF. The CDR3 DNA follows: TGTGCCAGCAGCCATTGGGCAGGGGATGCCTACGAGCAGTACTTC. V and J are TRBV14 and TRBJ2-7, with D possibly matching TRBD1 (6 bases). Trimming removed 3 bases from V and 2 bases from J, with 14 bases in between. Germline V CDR1 and CDR2: SGHDN, FVKESK. The CDR3 is made up of 15 amino acids.

The chain carries TRBV11-3 and TRBJ2-7; D is ambiguous. CDR1 is SGHNT, CDR2 YENEEA, per germline. The CDR3 runs 14 residues. Trimming removed 5 bases from V and 0 bases from J, with 11 bases in between. CDR3 nucleotides: TGTGCCAGCAGCGATAGCCGCCTCTCCTACGAGCAGTACTTC. It encodes CASSDSRLSYEQYF.